This TCR beta chain was identified during a study of T-cell reconstitution after alpha-beta-depleted transplantation in children. TCRbeta library construction was performed incorporating unique molecular identifiers. TCRdb redid the calling of the PCR reads with MiXCR, one entry per CDR3 protein. The table shows about 610,000 distinct CDR3 sequences, with about 11% occurring only once. V gave up 4 bases and J gave up 1 base, with 8 bases separating them. Germline assignment: CDR1 SGHRS and CDR2 YFSETQ. This CDR3 has 13 amino acids. This clonotype was found many times. The chain links TRBV5-1 to TRBJ2-5; no clear D gene. The receptor comes from a human donor who donated a stem cell graft to a child with acute myeloid leukemia. The sample was PBMCs from the stem cell graft donor, taken from the stem cell graft. The CDR3 reads CASSPKPQETQYF. CDR3 sequence (DNA): TGCGCCAGCAGCCCTAAGCCCCAAGAGACCCAGTACTTC.